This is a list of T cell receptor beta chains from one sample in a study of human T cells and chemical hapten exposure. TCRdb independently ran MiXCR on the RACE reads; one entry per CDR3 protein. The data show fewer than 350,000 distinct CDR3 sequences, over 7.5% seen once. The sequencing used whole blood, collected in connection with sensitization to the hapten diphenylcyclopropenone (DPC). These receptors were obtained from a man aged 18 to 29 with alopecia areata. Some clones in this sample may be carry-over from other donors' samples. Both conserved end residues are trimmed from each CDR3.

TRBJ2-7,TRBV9,ASSPRQGISYEQY
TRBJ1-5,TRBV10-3,ATAGEGNQPQH
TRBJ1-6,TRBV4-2,ASSQEGFSPLH
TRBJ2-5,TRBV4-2,ASSAGLGVETQY
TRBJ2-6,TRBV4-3,ASSQDMAAGANVLT
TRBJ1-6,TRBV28,ASSLEDRSSYNSPLH
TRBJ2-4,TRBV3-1,ASSPAGITKNIQY
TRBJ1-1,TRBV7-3,AGSLDRNTEAF
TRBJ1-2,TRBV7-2,ASSLRQGFT
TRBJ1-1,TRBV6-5,ASSYAARKTEAF
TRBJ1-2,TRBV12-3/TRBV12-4,ASSLWEGGYT
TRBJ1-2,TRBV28,ASSPRGPFYGYT
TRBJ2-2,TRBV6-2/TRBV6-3,ASRYRLTNTGELF
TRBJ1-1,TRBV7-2,ASSLALDREAF
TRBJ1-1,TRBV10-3,AISVIRDTEAF
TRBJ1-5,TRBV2,ASRLTGNSNQPQH
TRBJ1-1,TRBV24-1,ATSDQGENTEAF
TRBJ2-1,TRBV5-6,ASSSGVAGGPINEQF
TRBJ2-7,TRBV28,ASSEGGNEQY
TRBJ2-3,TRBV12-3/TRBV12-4,ASSLSGIPDTQY
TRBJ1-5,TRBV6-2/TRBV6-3,ASSYTRAGQPQH
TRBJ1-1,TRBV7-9,ASSPVRGANTEAF
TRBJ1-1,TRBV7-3,ASSFPGVSAF
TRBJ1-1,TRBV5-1,ASSLGTATEAF
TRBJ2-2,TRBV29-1,SVETLGRGISGELF
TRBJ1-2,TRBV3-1,ASSQDTAPGYT
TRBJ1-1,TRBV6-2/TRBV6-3,ASSTAWGARGSTEAF
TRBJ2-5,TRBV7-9,VSSLGQRQETQY
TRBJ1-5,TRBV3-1,ASSPDRRAQPQH
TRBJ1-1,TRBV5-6,ASSPDRDAQRAF
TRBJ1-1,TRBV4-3,ASSQDRAEQKAF
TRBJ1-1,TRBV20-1,SARDASGDPEAF
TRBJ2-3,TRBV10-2,ASSEGDTQY
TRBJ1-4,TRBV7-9,ASSSPPISPTNEKLF
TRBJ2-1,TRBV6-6,ASRTGGGAFNEQF
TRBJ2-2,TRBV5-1,ASSLAVGELF
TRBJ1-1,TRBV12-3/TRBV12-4,ASSLDLGHTEAF
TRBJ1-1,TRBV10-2,ASRAVTEAF
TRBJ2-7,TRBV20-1,SARGSGSGNEQY
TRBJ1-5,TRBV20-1,SADTSGGGSNQPQH
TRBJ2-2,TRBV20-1,SATHRGRDTGELF